This TCR beta chain was captured by sequencing in a study of blood T cell repertoires in COVID-19. In this sample, this clone turned up once. V was shortened by 5 bases and J by 4 bases, with 21 bases between the two germline ends. Germline assignment: CDR1 LNHDA and CDR2 SQIVND (reference sequence). CDR3 length: 17 amino acids. Libraries were prepared by immunoSEQ multiplex PCR; TCRdb keeps only in-frame clonotypes and omits some of them. The sample shows roughly 250,000 clones, over 75% of them seen only once. The sequence was collected from a human donor in a cohort sampled during active COVID-19. J is TRBJ1-5 and V is TRBV19; TRBD1 is a possible D gene (6 bases). What was sequenced was peripheral blood. CDR3 loop: CASSPYRTRDRNQPQHF. CDR3 DNA sequence: TGTGCCAGTAGTCCCTACCGAACACGCGACAGGAATCAGCCCCAGCATTTT. Based on the CDR3 plus reference TRBV19 and TRBJ1-5, the full variable domain is DGGITQSPKYLFRKEGQNVTLSCEQNLNHDAMYWYRQDPGQGLRLIYYSQIVNDFQKGDIAEGYSVSREKKESFPLTVTSAQKNPTAFYLCASSPYRTRDRNQPQHFGDGTRLSIL.